The next 7 T cell receptor beta chains were all read from a single sample in a study of blood T cells in healthy people across ages. Primed by a sample-barcoded 5' primer and a J-beta primer mix, a second PCR proceeded for about 6 to 11 cycles. TCRdb reprocessed the 5' RACE reads with MiXCR, giving one entry per CDR3 protein. The repertoire consists of 450,000 to 700,000 distinct CDR3 sequences, with roughly 28% occurring once and the leading ten covering under 20%. Sequencing used blood. The receptors were gathered from a woman in her 70s in good health.

V and J are TRBV20-1 and TRBJ2-5; 12 bases are shared with TRBD2. This CDR3 comprises 16 residues. J was trimmed by 5 bases and V by 1 base; bases with no gene match: 8. Germline CDR1 reads DFQATT; CDR2 reads SNEGSKA (reference sequence). CDR3 amino acids: CSARVSSGGVSETQYF. DNA of the CDR3: TGCAGTGCTAGAGTTTCTAGCGGGGGGGTATCCGAGACCCAGTACTTC.

This clonotype was counted a few times. J is TRBJ2-3 and V is TRBV4-1, with D uncertain. V was cut by 0 bases and J by 5 bases, with 12 bases left in between. This CDR3 is built from 15 residues. Germline V lookup: CDR1 MGHRA, CDR2 YSYEKL. The DNA of the CDR3 is TGCGCCAGCAGCCAAGATCCAGCAGTGAGAGATACGCAGTATTTT. Protein sequence: CASSQDPAVRDTQYF.

The chain couples TRBV4-3 to TRBJ1-4, with TRBD1 as a possible D gene (5 bases). Germline CDR1 is LGHNA and CDR2 is YSLEER. The V end lost 0 bases, the J end lost 7 bases, and 12 bases lay between the germline ends. The CDR3 runs to 15 residues. The CDR3 spells CASSQDRGYFEKLFF. CDR3 DNA: TGCGCCAGCAGCCAAGATCGGGGCTATTTTGAAAAACTGTTTTTT.

Only a few counts were recorded for this clonotype. This rearrangement joins TRBV11-3 to TRBJ2-7; D could derive from TRBD1 or TRBD2 (5 bases each). V was clipped by 0 bases and J by 10 bases, with 7 bases between them. The CDR3 runs to 11 residues. Germline CDR1 and CDR2: SGHNT and YENEEA. CDR3 DNA sequence: TGTGCCAGCAGCTTAGATCGGGACCAGTACTTC. Translating it yields CASSLDRDQYF.

CDR3 coding DNA: TGCGCCAGCAGCCAAGATCCAGGGGGCGATGAAAAACTGTTTTTT. Its protein product is CASSQDPGGDEKLFF. The V call is TRBV4-3, the J call TRBJ1-4, with 8 bases matching TRBD1. CDR1 LGHNA and CDR2 YSLEER come from the germline V gene. Trimming at V came to 0 bases and at J to 6 bases, leaving 3 bases not matched to a gene. The length of the CDR3 is 15 residues.

The chain carries TRBV7-6 and TRBJ2-1, with D perhaps TRBD1 (5 bases). V lost 2 bases and J 2 bases, leaving 10 bases between the germline ends. Germline assignment: CDR1 SGHVS and CDR2 FNYEAQ. The length of the CDR3 is 15 residues. The CDR3 region has the DNA TGTGCCAGCAGCTTAATCAGGGAAACCTACAATGAGCAGTTCTTC. Protein: CASSLIRETYNEQFF.

This clonotype was detected a few times. The chain carries TRBV24-1 and TRBJ1-4; D perhaps matches TRBD1 (5 bases). Germline V gene data show CDR1 as KGHDR and CDR2 as SFDVKD. The germline V and J ends were trimmed by 8 bases and 0 bases, with 18 bases remaining between them. This CDR3 is built from 17 residues. The CDR3 here is CATNPKTASATNEKLFF. The CDR3 region has the DNA TGTGCCACCAACCCTAAGACAGCCTCCGCAACTAATGAAAAACTGTTTTTT.